Listed below are T cell receptor beta chains from one sample, sequenced in a study of cytomegalovirus exposure and HLA in healthy donors. Data came from immunoSEQ multiplex PCR; TCRdb stores just in-frame clones and leaves some out. The sample holds approximately 170,000 clones, roughly 72% seen once. The sequenced material came from PBMCs. Every receptor here comes from a woman aged 25 to 39 in good health and CMV-seropositive. Each CDR3 is given with its conserved first and last residue. D genes are given only for firm matches. Clone size appears in some rows only: once, few, many, or a class for an expanded clone.

v_call	j_call	d_call	clone_size	cdr3_nt	cdr3_aa
TRBV5-4	TRBJ2-1	.	few	TGTGCCAGCAGCTTAGACGGGAGCTCCTACAATGAGCAGTTCTTC	CASSLDGSSYNEQFF
TRBV7-6	TRBJ2-2	TRBD2	.	TGTGCCAGCAGCTTGGGACTAGCGGGGGCGGCCGGGGAGCTGTTTTTT	CASSLGLAGAAGELFF
TRBV10-3	TRBJ1-5	.	few	TGTGCCATCAGTGAGTGGCAGGGAGGTAATCAGCCCCAGCATTTT	CAISEWQGGNQPQHF
TRBV15	TRBJ1-5	TRBD1	once	TGTGCCACCAGCAGACGACAGGGCGGTCAGCCCCAGCATTTT	CATSRRQGGQPQHF
TRBV25-1	TRBJ2-1	.	once	TGTGCCAGCAGTGAATCTTTGTCAGGGTACAATGAGCAGTTCTTC	CASSESLSGYNEQFF
TRBV2	TRBJ2-2	TRBD2	.	TGTGCCAGCAGTGAAGCTTATCATATTCGGACTAGCGGGGGGGATTATACCGGGGAGCTGTTTTTT	CASSEAYHIRTSGGDYTGELFF
TRBV6-1	TRBJ2-1	TRBD1	.	TGTGCCAGCAGTTGGCCGGGACAGGGATACAATGAGCAGTTCTTC	CASSWPGQGYNEQFF
TRBV7-2	TRBJ1-3	.	.	TGTGCCAGCAGCTTCCCAGGAAACACCATATATTTT	CASSFPGNTIYF
TRBV19	TRBJ1-2	.	.	TGTGCCAGTAGCCTCAGGGGTGGATATGGCTACACCTTC	CASSLRGGYGYTF
TRBV27	TRBJ2-1	TRBD2	.	TGTGCCAGCAGTCCGCGGACTAGCGGGAGAGGTGAGCAGTTCTTC	CASSPRTSGRGEQFF
TRBV27	TRBJ2-1	.	.	TGTGCCAGCAGTCCCCGACAGAACTATTACAATGAGCAGTTCTTC	CASSPRQNYYNEQFF
TRBV5-6	TRBJ1-2	.	.	TGTGCCAGCAGCTTGTGGGGGGGCGCTGGCTATGGCTACACCTTC	CASSLWGGAGYGYTF
TRBV5-1	TRBJ2-6	.	.	TGCGCCAGCAGCTTGGTGGCGGGGGCCTCGATCTCTGGGGCCAACGTCCTGACTTTC	CASSLVAGASISGANVLTF
TRBV15	TRBJ1-5	TRBD1	.	TGTGCCACCAGCAGAGACGCCGGGACAGTTAAACCCCAGCATTTT	CATSRDAGTVKPQHF
TRBV10-3	TRBJ1-2	.	.	TGTGCCATCAGTGATGGCGTAACTAGTAGCTACACCTTC	CAISDGVTSSYTF
TRBV28	TRBJ1-2	.	once	TGTGCCAGCAGTTTCCCCCCCGAGCACTATGGCTACACCTTC	CASSFPPEHYGYTF
TRBV15	TRBJ1-1	TRBD1	.	TGTGCCACCAGCACGGGACAGGGAGGAGGCACTGAAGCTTTCTTT	CATSTGQGGGTEAFF
TRBV9	TRBJ2-1	TRBD2	once	TGTGCCAGCAGCGCCCCTACTAGCGGGAGTGCGGATGAGCAGTTCTTC	CASSAPTSGSADEQFF